This TCR beta chain was retrieved from a study of identical twins. Study observations and caveats: Reduced insertions were recorded for abundant cord blood beta clonotypes, with no such pattern in memory repertoires.

This clonotype was observed a handful of times. The antigen is not known. Unmatched junction bases numbered 4, after V lost 6 bases and J lost 5 bases. The CDR3 has 13 residues. A universal primer site came from template switching; cDNA carried unique molecular identifiers. TCRdb independently ran MiXCR on the 5' RACE reads; one entry per CDR3 protein. The table includes around 500,000 distinct CDR3 sequences, 12% to 15% detected once. This sample was also put to use in a study of yellow fever vaccine responses in identical twins. As that study records: Twins' vaccine T cell response reportedly seemed partly convergent, partly personalized.

The J gene is TRBJ2-5, the V gene TRBV12-3 or TRBV12-4; 9 bases agree with TRBD2. This sequence was found in a woman aged 18-29 years in good health. Sequences were obtained from CD4+ T cells sorted from blood. The CDR3: CASRTGLAETQYF. For the CDR3, the DNA is TGTGCCAGCAGAACGGGACTAGCTGAGACCCAGTACTTC.